The 30 T cell receptor beta chains below were found in one sample sequenced in a study of blood T cell repertoires in COVID-19. Clones were read by immunoSEQ multiplex PCR, and TCRdb kept only the in-frame ones, dropping some. The table records about 290,000 clones, about 89% of them present only once. The sequenced sample was peripheral blood. These receptors were collected from a middle-aged man with acute or convalescent COVID-19.

The chain links TRBV3-1 (or the pseudogene TRBV3-2) to TRBJ1-2; a weak D match, TRBD1 (6 bases). The ends were cut back, 4 bases at V and 4 bases at J, with 13 bases in the middle. The CDR3 length is 14 residues. Germline V lookup: CDR1 LGHDT, CDR2 YNNKEL (reference sequence). Written as DNA, the CDR3 is TGTGCCAGCAGCCCCGATAGGGGGTTCTATGGCTACACCTTC. It yields the protein CASSPDRGFYGYTF.

V is TRBV7-8 and J is TRBJ1-5; 9 bases are shared with TRBD1. The V gene's germline CDR1 is SGHVS and CDR2 FQNEAQ. The CDR3 extends over 14 amino acids. V was pared by 5 bases and J by 5 bases, with 4 bases of the junction left unmatched. CDR3 sequence: CASSLGQGYQPQHF. The CDR3 DNA sequence: TGTGCCAGCAGCCTGGGACAGGGCTATCAGCCCCAGCATTTT.

The chain couples TRBV2 to TRBJ1-5; a possible D gene is TRBD1 (6 bases). Germline lookup yields CDR1 SNHLY and CDR2 FYNNEI. The CDR3 totals 14 residues. With 8 bases removed from V and 2 bases from J, the gap between germline ends came to 13 bases. Here the CDR3 reads CASGRGFGNQPQHF. The CDR3 nucleotides are TGTGCCAGCGGGAGGGGGTTTGGCAATCAGCCCCAGCATTTT.

This chain uses TRBV7-2 with TRBJ2-1; TRBD1 matches 8 bases. CDR1 and CDR2 (germline): SGHTA, FQGNSA. The CDR3 consists of 14 residues. V shed 4 bases and J 9 bases; nucleotides not matched to a gene: 8. CDR3 sequence (DNA): TGTGCCAGCAGCTCTTCGACAGGGGTGGTTGAGCAGTTCTTC. This codes for CASSSSTGVVEQFF.

The chain recombines TRBV5-1 with TRBJ2-2; D might be TRBD2 (6 bases). Between the trimmed V and J ends, which lost 2 bases and 4 bases, there was a span of 12 bases. CDR1 SGHRS and CDR2 YFSETQ come from the germline V gene. The CDR3 contains 15 residues. DNA for the CDR3: TGCGCCAGCAGCTTTGGGGGGACGGGCACCGGGGAGCTGTTTTTT. It translates to CASSFGGTGTGELFF.

The chain employs TRBV5-4 and TRBJ2-3, with 7 bases matching TRBD2. V gave up 6 bases and J gave up 0 bases; unmatched junction bases: 4. The CDR3 is 14 amino acids. The germline V gene has CDR1 SGHNT and CDR2 YYREEE (reference sequence). This chain's CDR3 is CASTLGGSTDTQYF. For the CDR3, the DNA is TGTGCCAGCACCCTGGGGGGGAGCACAGATACGCAGTATTTT.

The V gene is TRBV28, the J gene TRBJ2-7; a possible D gene is TRBD1 (6 bases). In germline, CDR1 is MDHEN, CDR2 SYDVKM. The CDR3 covers 14 residues. Trimming left V 5 bases short and J 5 bases short, with 16 bases between. As DNA, the CDR3 is TGTGCCAGCAGTATAACAGGGAAATACAACGAGCAGTACTTC. Translated: CASSITGKYNEQYF.

The J gene is TRBJ1-2, the V gene TRBV5-5; no clear D gene. Germline-derived CDR1 and CDR2 are SGHKS and YYEKEE (reference sequence). The CDR3 loop spans 12 amino acids. V lost 4 bases, J lost 4 bases, and 8 bases lay in between. CDR3 in DNA: TGTGCCAGCAGCCCCGTCCTCTATGGCTACACCTTC. Translating gives CASSPVLYGYTF.

The chain joins TRBV24-1 to TRBJ2-7, with a weak D call TRBD1 (6 bases). Germline V gene lookup returns CDR1 KGHDR and CDR2 SFDVKD. Trimming pared 5 bases from V and 6 bases from J, leaving 16 bases between. This CDR3 region has 14 residues. CDR3 nucleotides: TGTGCCACCAGTGTAGGGGGAAATTACCCCGAGCAGTACTTC. It is translated as CATSVGGNYPEQYF.

The chain links TRBV10-1 to TRBJ2-3; D gene ambiguous. The CDR3 extends over 12 amino acids. Trimming left V 10 bases short and J 1 base short, with 9 bases between. From germline, CDR1 is WNHNN and CDR2 SYGVQD (reference sequence). CDR3 in DNA: TGCGCCACCTCTCCCCGCACAGATACGCAGTATTTT. It codes for CATSPRTDTQYF.

The V and J genes are TRBV2 and TRBJ1-3; D may be TRBD1 (6 bases). The germline V gene has CDR1 SNHLY and CDR2 FYNNEI. Trimming removed 3 bases at V and 4 bases at J, with 16 bases between. The CDR3 totals 16 residues. The DNA for the CDR3 is TGTGCCAGCAGTGAGGGGGGGCCCCAGTACGGAAACACCATATATTTT. It yields the protein CASSEGGPQYGNTIYF.

The V gene is TRBV3-1 (or the pseudogene TRBV3-2), the J gene TRBJ2-3, with D possibly being TRBD1 (6 bases). Germline assignment: CDR1 LGHDT and CDR2 YNNKEL (reference sequence). The CDR3 has 14 residues. Deletions cut 6 bases from V and 3 bases from J, with 13 bases between. The CDR3 DNA follows: TGTGCCAGCAGTTACAGGGCGCCGACAGATACGCAGTATTTT. It encodes CASSYRAPTDTQYF.

The gene calls are TRBV27 and TRBJ1-2; D may be TRBD1 (5 bases). V shed 4 bases and J shed 6 bases, with 9 bases lying between them. The CDR3 is 12 residues long. CDR1 is MNHEY, CDR2 SMNVEV, per germline (reference sequence). The CDR3: CASSSGGDGYTF. As DNA, the CDR3 is TGTGCCAGCAGTTCGGGGGGAGATGGCTACACCTTC.

The CDR3 loop reads CASRSTDNEKLFF. The DNA for the CDR3 is TGTGCCAGCAGGTCGACAGATAATGAAAAACTGTTTTTT. The chain links TRBV7-9 to TRBJ1-4, with D maybe TRBD1 (5 bases). Germline V lookup: CDR1 SEHNR, CDR2 FQNEAQ (reference sequence). The V and J ends lost 6 bases and 4 bases respectively, with 9 bases between them. The CDR3 runs 13 residues.

This chain links TRBV5-6 with TRBJ1-1; D remains unclear. The CDR3 consists of 15 residues. CDR1 and CDR2 from the germline V gene are SGHDT and YYEEEE. V lost 1 base and J lost 0, with 10 bases in between. The DNA for the CDR3 is TGTGCCAGCAGCTTGCGGGTCGGGATGAACACTGAAGCTTTCTTT. Translation: CASSLRVGMNTEAFF.

The rearrangement joins TRBV5-5 to TRBJ1-1, with TRBD1 matching 7 bases. V lost 0 bases, J lost 6 bases, and 8 bases stayed unmatched. The CDR3 extends over 15 amino acids. CDR1 is SGHKS and CDR2 is YYEKEE in the germline V gene (reference sequence). The CDR3 coding sequence is TGTGCCAGCAGCTTGGGACAGGGCTGGCTCGCTGAAGCTTTCTTT. Its protein product is CASSLGQGWLAEAFF.

CDR3 coding DNA: TGTGCCGCCTCGGGGACAAGGACTAGCAATCAGCCCCAGCATTTT. This encodes CAASGTRTSNQPQHF. This sequence joins TRBV19 and TRBJ1-5; D may be TRBD1 (6 bases). V lost 11 bases, J lost 0 bases, and 17 bases lay in between. The germline V gene encodes CDR1 LNHDA and CDR2 SQIVND (reference sequence). The CDR3 spans 15 residues.

This chain connects TRBV24-1 to TRBJ2-4, with 9 bases fitting TRBD1. CDR1 and CDR2 (germline): KGHDR, SFDVKD. This CDR3 region has 16 residues. The V gene end was trimmed by 9 bases and the J gene end by 2 bases; junction bases not matched to a gene: 10. The CDR3 region is CATGLIQGATKNIQYF. The CDR3 DNA is TGTGCCACCGGCCTGATACAGGGGGCAACCAAAAACATTCAGTACTTC.

The chain has TRBV12-5 and TRBJ2-7; perhaps TRBD1 as D (6 bases). From germline, CDR1 is LGHNT and CDR2 FRNRAP. CDR3 length: 14 amino acids. Trimming removed 2 bases at V and 2 bases at J, with 10 bases between. The CDR3: CASGLPGHPYEQYF. The CDR3 DNA reads as TGTGCTAGTGGTTTGCCGGGACATCCCTACGAGCAGTACTTC.

The V and J genes are TRBV3-1 (or the pseudogene TRBV3-2) and TRBJ1-2; D not certain. Germline V gene sequence: CDR1 LGHDT, CDR2 YNNKEL (reference sequence). V lost 4 bases and J 4 bases, leaving 10 bases between the germline ends. The CDR3 sequence is 13 residues long. CDR3 nucleotide sequence: TGTGCCAGCAGCCCAACAGAAGCCTATGGCTACACCTTC. Its translation is CASSPTEAYGYTF.

This clone has only a few counts. This sequence joins TRBV2 and TRBJ1-1; D perhaps matches TRBD1 (5 bases). Trimming removed 7 bases at V and 0 bases at J, with 9 bases between. Germline V gene data show CDR1 as SNHLY and CDR2 as FYNNEI. The CDR3 runs to 13 residues. The CDR3 DNA reads as TGTGCCAGCAAGGCAGGGATGAACACTGAAGCTTTCTTT. Protein product: CASKAGMNTEAFF.

V gene TRBV7-2 combines with J gene TRBJ1-1; perhaps TRBD1 as D (5 bases). Germline V gives CDR1 SGHTA, CDR2 FQGNSA. This CDR3 is 15 amino acids long. Trimming left V 2 bases short and J 0 bases short, with 10 bases between. The CDR3 region has the DNA TGTGCCAGCAGCTTACGGCAGGGAATGAACACTGAAGCTTTCTTT. The encoded protein is CASSLRQGMNTEAFF.

The rearrangement links TRBV10-2 to TRBJ1-2; tentative D call: TRBD1 (5 bases). This CDR3 has 14 amino acids. The V gene's germline CDR1 is WSHSY and CDR2 SAAADI. Trimming took off 3 bases at V and 7 bases at J, with 15 bases between the two ends. The CDR3 here is CASSDGGLSSGYTF. Written as DNA, the CDR3 is TGCGCCAGCAGTGACGGGGGACTAAGCAGTGGCTACACCTTC.

The chain recombines TRBV5-1 with TRBJ1-4; D not resolved. The V gene's germline CDR1 is SGHRS and CDR2 YFSETQ. There are 14 residues in the CDR3. Trimming left V 0 bases short and J 6 bases short, with 9 bases between. The CDR3 region is CASSLDQAHEKLFF. In DNA form, the CDR3 reads TGCGCCAGCAGCTTGGACCAGGCCCATGAAAAACTGTTTTTT.

V and J are TRBV5-1 and TRBJ1-1; 9 positions agree with TRBD1. J lost 5 bases, V lost 4 bases, and 9 bases had no gene match. The CDR3 is 15 amino acids. Germline loops: CDR1 SGHRS, CDR2 YFSETQ. The CDR3 protein is CASSPTTGGPTEAFF. CDR3 DNA: TGCGCCAGCAGCCCCACGACAGGGGGACCAACTGAAGCTTTCTTT.

The chain employs TRBV7-2 and TRBJ1-2, with D uncertain. The CDR3 sequence is 13 residues long. The V gene lost 5 bases and the J gene lost 1 base, with 8 bases spanning the gap. Per germline, CDR1 SGHTA and CDR2 FQGNSA. CDR3 bases: TGTGCCAGCAGCCTAGGACTTAACTATGGCTACACCTTC. Encoded protein: CASSLGLNYGYTF.

V and J are TRBV7-9 and TRBJ2-7; TRBD2 agrees at 10 bases. The CDR3 length is 16 residues. Germline trimming cut 5 bases from V and 2 bases from J; bases unmatched to any gene: 9. CDR1 and CDR2 from the germline V gene are SEHNR and FQNEAQ (reference sequence). CDR3 DNA: TGTGCCAGCAGCCCCTGGGGCAGCGGGGGGGCCTACGAGCAGTACTTC. As protein: CASSPWGSGGAYEQYF.

This clone is a singleton in its sample. The V and J genes are TRBV7-9 and TRBJ2-7, with a tentative D call TRBD2 (7 bases). Trimming removed 1 base at V and 3 bases at J, with 16 bases between. This CDR3 comprises 16 residues. Germline-derived CDR1 and CDR2 are SEHNR and FQNEAQ (reference sequence). The CDR3 bases are TGTGCCAGCAGCTTAGAGGGCGGGGGCAGCCGCTACGAGCAGTACTTC. The encoded protein is CASSLEGGGSRYEQYF.

Only one count was recorded for this clone. The V gene is TRBV11-2, the J gene TRBJ1-1, with 7 bases that match TRBD1. Germline CDR1 and CDR2: SGHAT and FQNNGV. CDR3 length equals 15 residues. The junction had 5 bases not matched to a gene; V was cut back by 1 base and J by 3 bases. The CDR3 DNA reads as TGTGCCAGCAGCTTAGGAGGGGGCTGGGACACTGAAGCTTTCTTT. It translates to CASSLGGGWDTEAFF. The whole variable domain, filled in from reference TRBV11-2 and TRBJ1-1, reads EAGVAQSPRYKIIEKRQSVAFWCNPISGHATLYWYQQILGQGPKLLIQFQNNGVVDDSQLPKDRFSAERLKGVDSTLKIQPAKLEDSAVYLCASSLGGGWDTEAFFGQGTRLTVV.

V usage is TRBV6-1 and J usage is TRBJ2-3, with D perhaps matching TRBD2 (7 bases). CDR3 size: 17 residues. CDR1 is MNHNS and CDR2 is SASEGT in the germline V gene. The V end was cut by 2 bases, the J end by 6 bases, with 21 bases between. The CDR3 protein is CASSERGAAGRLDTQYF. DNA for the CDR3: TGTGCCAGCAGTGAACGGGGGGCAGCAGGACGTTTGGATACGCAGTATTTT.